This TCR beta chain was identified during a study of blood T cell repertoires in COVID-19. Source study methods: Amplification with reference gene primers provided the estimates of nucleated cell counts. The data were produced by immunoSEQ multiplex PCR, yet TCRdb's version contains in-frame clones alone and is incomplete. V, J and clone size reflect that table, while D and trimming were determined from the DNA. In the table there are some 200,000 clones, about 80% of which are singletons. Specimen: peripheral blood. The receptor was derived from a young man with active or convalescent COVID-19.

The CDR3 sequence is CASSVVQGTGELFF. The CDR3 DNA reads TGTGCCAGCAGCGTAGTACAGGGCACCGGGGAGCTGTTTTTT. V usage is TRBV9 and J usage is TRBJ2-2; a weak D match, TRBD1 (6 bases). This CDR3 region has 14 residues. Trimming pared 0 bases from V and 4 bases from J, leaving 7 bases between. The germline gives CDR1 SGDLS, CDR2 YYNGEE.